Each of the 30 T cell receptor beta chains below was sequenced from the same sample in a study of blood T cells in healthy people across ages. Alongside a J-beta primer mix, a sample-barcoded 5' primer served in a second PCR lasting about 6 to 12 cycles. TCRdb reprocessed the 5' RACE reads via MiXCR and lists one record per CDR3 protein. Of some 700,000 distinct CDR3 sequences in the sample, about 42% were seen once. The sample was blood. All receptors derive from a woman aged 60-75 years in good health.

The chain employs TRBV4-1 and TRBJ1-1, with 8 bases lining up with TRBD1. V trimming: 1 base; J trimming: 0 bases; junction bases outside the gene matches: 13. The CDR3 has 19 residues. In germline, CDR1 is MGHRA, CDR2 YSYEKL. CDR3 bases: TGCGCCAGCAGCCAAGGGACAGGGACGTTAGAGATCATGAACACTGAAGCTTTCTTT. The encoded protein is CASSQGTGTLEIMNTEAFF.

This clonotype has a count of ten or more. CDR3: CASTLGTSGDNEQFF. The CDR3 DNA sequence: TGTGCCAGCACCCTGGGAACTAGCGGGGACAATGAGCAGTTCTTC. The J gene is TRBJ2-1, the V gene TRBV6-4, with 10 positions matching TRBD2. Losses at the gene ends were 7 bases for V and 5 bases for J; bases not matched to a gene: 8. Germline CDR1 reads MRHNA; CDR2 reads SNTAGT. The CDR3 is 15 amino acids.

With regard to this clonotype: One end of the junction varies from germline; a read error may be responsible. The chain carries TRBV27 and TRBJ1-2; maybe TRBD1 (5 bases). CDR3 length: 13 residues. Germline-derived CDR1 and CDR2 are MNHEY and SMNVEV (reference sequence). CDR3 sequence reads: CAGSRQNAYGYTF. DNA of the CDR3: TGTGCCGGCAGTCGACAGAATGCCTATGGCTACACCTTC.

Of note for this clonotype: This may come from a read error, since a much larger clone is one base off. The chain is built from TRBV4-2 and TRBJ2-5, with D perhaps matching TRBD2 (5 bases). Looked up from germline, CDR1 is LGHNA and CDR2 is YNFKEQ. V was shortened by 6 bases and J by 1 base, with 18 bases between the two germline ends. This CDR3 is built from 16 residues. CDR3 coding DNA: TGTGCCAGCAGGGCCGGGATCACAAACCCCCAAGAGACCCAGTACTTC. Amino acids: CASRAGITNPQETQYF.

This clonotype was seen ten or more times. The chain has TRBV7-2 and TRBJ2-1; the D is unclear. Germline V gene sequence: CDR1 SGHTA, CDR2 FQGNSA. The V end lost 2 bases, the J end lost 4 bases, and 12 bases lay between the germline ends. The CDR3 runs to 15 residues. The CDR3 sequence: CASSLQKSLYNEQFF. CDR3 in DNA: TGTGCCAGCAGCTTACAGAAGTCCCTTTACAATGAGCAGTTCTTC.

This clonotype was detected many times. The chain employs TRBV10-3 and TRBJ2-1; TRBD2 might be the D (6 bases). Germline CDR1 is ENHRY and CDR2 is SYGVKD. Trimming pared 3 bases from V and 9 bases from J, leaving 12 bases between. The CDR3 runs to 13 residues. The CDR3 DNA reads TGTGCCATCAGTGATTCCCCGGAGGGTGAGCAGTTCTTC. Protein: CAISDSPEGEQFF.

This clonotype appeared many times. This sequence joins TRBV12-3 or TRBV12-4 and TRBJ2-3, with 7 bases lining up with TRBD2. The CDR3 sequence is 15 residues long. The J segment lost 2 bases and the V segment lost 3 bases, leaving 5 bases of the junction unmatched. CDR3 amino acids: CASSLSAGNTDTQYF. CDR3 DNA sequence: TGTGCCAGCAGTTTGTCAGCGGGGAACACAGATACGCAGTATTTT.

This chain joins TRBV5-1 and TRBJ2-7, with D perhaps matching TRBD2 (6 bases). The CDR3 runs to 14 residues. Trimming left V 2 bases short and J 3 bases short, with 12 bases between. Germline loops: CDR1 SGHRS, CDR2 YFSETQ. This chain's CDR3 is CASSFPGVIYEQYF. CDR3 DNA sequence: TGCGCCAGCAGCTTTCCGGGAGTAATCTACGAGCAGTACTTC.

The chain carries TRBV7-9 and TRBJ1-4, with TRBD1 matching 8 bases. The CDR3 loop spans 14 amino acids. The V and J ends lost 5 bases and 10 bases, in that order; junction bases with no gene match: 9. From germline, CDR1 is SEHNR and CDR2 FQNEAQ (reference sequence). The CDR3 region is CASSPDRGGGKLFF. CDR3 nucleotides: TGTGCCAGCAGCCCCGACAGGGGCGGGGGAAAACTGTTTTTT.

This clonotype showed up many times. The chain recombines TRBV20-1 with TRBJ2-5, with D unclear. The last part of the DNA fits TRBJ2-7 better; the J call may be wrong. The germline gives CDR1 DFQATT, CDR2 SNEGSKA (reference sequence). This CDR3 is 12 amino acids long. The CDR3 is CSAENIEAEQYF. The CDR3 DNA follows: TGCAGTGCTGAGAATATAGAGGCCGAGCAGTACTTC.

This clonotype was found once. The chain joins TRBV4-1 to TRBJ2-1, with 7 bases fitting TRBD2. Germline CDR1 reads MGHRA; CDR2 reads YSYEKL. The CDR3 totals 15 residues. The junction had 8 bases not matched to a gene; V was cut back by 5 bases and J by 4 bases. The CDR3 loop is CASSKGSGEYNEQFF. The CDR3 coding sequence is TGCGCCAGCAGCAAGGGGAGCGGGGAGTACAATGAGCAGTTCTTC.

The chain links TRBV7-9 to TRBJ2-3; TRBD1 aligns across 8 bases. J gave up 3 bases and V 4 bases, and 9 bases lay outside the gene matches. Per the germline V gene, CDR1 is SEHNR and CDR2 is FQNEAQ (reference sequence). This CDR3 comprises 16 residues. For the CDR3, the DNA is TGTGCCAGCAGCTCCTACAGGGGGATACCGACAGATACGCAGTATTTT. It is translated as CASSSYRGIPTDTQYF.

The chain employs TRBV28 and TRBJ2-7, with a tentative D call TRBD2 (6 bases). The CDR3 contains 16 residues. V was cut by 5 bases and J by 0 bases, with 17 bases left in between. CDR1 and CDR2 (germline): MDHEN, SYDVKM. CDR3 in DNA: TGTGCCAGCAGTCCGGCGCAGGTAGCGGCCTCCTACGAGCAGTACTTC. This encodes CASSPAQVAASYEQYF.

Only a few counts were recorded for this clonotype. This chain connects TRBV5-1 to TRBJ2-1, with D unclear. The length of the CDR3 is 15 residues. Germline V lookup: CDR1 SGHRS, CDR2 YFSETQ. Trimming removed 0 bases at V and 0 bases at J, with 7 bases between. The CDR3, as DNA: TGCGCCAGCAGCTTGGATAGGAACTCCTACAATGAGCAGTTCTTC. It encodes CASSLDRNSYNEQFF.

This chain connects TRBV6-2 or TRBV6-3 to TRBJ2-5, with a weak D call TRBD2 (6 bases). V shed 5 bases and J shed 1 base, with 14 bases lying between them. The CDR3 covers 15 residues. CDR1 and CDR2 (germline): MNHEY, SVGEGT. In DNA, the CDR3 is TGTGCCAGCAGTCACGGGAGTGACAGCCAAGAGACCCAGTACTTC. It codes for CASSHGSDSQETQYF.

About this clonotype: One junction end does not reproduce the germline sequence, and a read error may be involved. The chain links TRBV3-1 to TRBJ2-1; 7 bases agree with TRBD2. The germline gives CDR1 LGHDT, CDR2 YNNKEL (reference sequence). The CDR3 is 15 residues long. The CDR3 nucleotides read TGTGCCAGTAGCCAAGTTAGCGGGTCCTACGATGAGCAGTTCTTC. Encoded protein: CASSQVSGSYDEQFF.

The DNA for the CDR3 is TGTGCCAGCAGTTTTACGGGAGCTGAGACCCAGTACTTC. Protein sequence: CASSFTGAETQYF. V gene TRBV27 combines with J gene TRBJ2-5; a weak D match, TRBD2 (6 bases). The CDR3 runs to 13 residues. From germline, CDR1 is MNHEY and CDR2 SMNVEV (reference sequence). Trimming left V 3 bases short and J 5 bases short, with 10 bases between.

A few counts support this clonotype. The V gene is TRBV30, the J gene TRBJ2-3; possibly TRBD2 for D (5 bases). Germline V gene lookup returns CDR1 GTSNPN and CDR2 SVGIG (reference sequence). The CDR3 has 14 residues. V shed 0 bases and J shed 0 bases, with 7 bases lying between them. CDR3 amino acids: CAWSVGGSTDTQYF. For the CDR3, the DNA is TGTGCCTGGAGTGTAGGCGGGAGCACAGATACGCAGTATTTT.

The sample holds a few counts of this clonotype. CDR3 DNA: TGTGCCATCAGTGACCAGGGAAATGAGCAGTACTTC. As protein: CAISDQGNEQYF. This sequence joins TRBV10-3 and TRBJ2-5, with D possibly TRBD1 on 5 matching bases. This CDR3 comprises 12 residues. Germline values: CDR1 ENHRY, CDR2 SYGVKD. The V end lost 3 bases, the J end lost 11 bases, and 13 bases lay between the germline ends.

The V and J genes are TRBV7-2 and TRBJ1-6; D is uncertain. The CDR3 contains 13 residues. Trimming took off 1 base at V and 9 bases at J, with 7 bases between the two ends. The germline V gene has CDR1 SGHTA and CDR2 FQGNSA. For the CDR3, the DNA is TGTGCCAGCAGCTTAGGGACGTTTTCACCCCTCCACTTT. This codes for CASSLGTFSPLHF. The full variable domain, with the rest looked up from reference TRBV7-2 and TRBJ1-6, is GAGVSQSPSNKVTEKGKDVELRCDPISGHTALYWYRQSLGQGLEFLIYFQGNSAPDKSGLPSDRFSAERTGGSVSTLTIQRTQQEDSAVYLCASSLGTFSPLHFGNGTRLTVT.

Note on this clonotype: A much larger clone lies one base from this, so it may be a read error. The V call is TRBV5-1, the J call TRBJ2-6; D is uncertain. This CDR3 is built from 15 residues. Germline-derived CDR1 and CDR2 are SGHRS and YFSETQ. The CDR3 DNA follows: TGCACCAGCAGCTTGACATCTTCTGGGGCCAACGTCCTGACTTTC. Its protein is CTSSLTSSGANVLTF. The full variable domain, in which reference TRBV5-1 and TRBJ2-6 provide the parts outside the CDR3, is KAGVTQTPRYLIKTRGQQVTLSCSPISGHRSVSWYQQTPGQGLQFLFEYFSETQRNKGNFPGRFSGRQFSNSRSEMNVSTLELGDSALYLCTSSLTSSGANVLTFGAGSRLTVL.

This chain joins TRBV20-1 and TRBJ2-3, with 8 bases lining up with TRBD2. The germline gives CDR1 DFQATT, CDR2 SNEGSKA (reference sequence). V lost 6 bases, J lost 4 bases, and 3 bases stayed unmatched. The CDR3 sequence is 12 residues long. The CDR3 DNA reads TGCAGTGCCGGGAGGGACGCAGATACGCAGTATTTT. It is translated as CSAGRDADTQYF.

This clonotype turned up a few times. The J gene is TRBJ2-7, the V gene TRBV20-1, with 11 bases aligning to TRBD2. The V gene's germline CDR1 is DFQATT and CDR2 SNEGSKA (reference sequence). The J segment lost 7 bases and the V segment lost 5 bases, leaving 13 bases of the junction unmatched. This CDR3 region has 15 residues. The CDR3 is CSASPGLAGGPEQYF. In DNA form, the CDR3 reads TGCAGTGCTTCCCCCGGGCTAGCGGGAGGCCCGGAGCAGTACTTC.

This clonotype was picked up a small number of times. The rearrangement uses TRBV28 and TRBJ2-3; 9 positions agree with TRBD2. V lost 7 bases and J lost 6; bases outside the gene matches: 14. This CDR3 is built from 16 residues. Germline V CDR1 and CDR2: MDHEN, SYDVKM. The CDR3 nucleotides read TGTGCCAGCACCATAGCGGGAGAATGGGCGGTGGATACGCAGTATTTT. This encodes CASTIAGEWAVDTQYF.

The chain uses TRBV2 and TRBJ2-1; D possibly corresponds to TRBD1 (6 bases). The CDR3 contains 15 residues. V gave up 4 bases and J gave up 4 bases, with 14 bases separating them. From germline, CDR1 is SNHLY and CDR2 FYNNEI. The CDR3 region is CASSGQEGPYNEQFF. In nucleotides, the CDR3 is TGTGCCAGCAGTGGACAGGAAGGGCCGTACAATGAGCAGTTCTTC. Based on the CDR3 plus reference TRBV2 and TRBJ2-1, the full variable domain is EPEVTQTPSHQVTQMGQEVILRCVPISNHLYFYWYRQILGQKVEFLVSFYNNEISEKSEIFDDQFSVERPDGSNFTLKIRSTKLEDSAMYFCASSGQEGPYNEQFFGPGTRLTVL.

This clonotype was counted only a few times. The rearrangement uses TRBV9 and TRBJ1-4, with TRBD1 as a possible D gene (6 bases). Trimming stripped 2 bases from V and 5 bases from J, with 13 bases between. CDR3 length: 15 residues. Germline V gives CDR1 SGDLS, CDR2 YYNGEE. The CDR3 protein is CASSVRRGGNEKLFF. The CDR3 DNA reads TGTGCCAGCAGCGTGAGAAGAGGGGGAAATGAAAAACTGTTTTTT.

The sample holds a few counts of this clonotype. V and J are TRBV28 and TRBJ2-5; TRBD1 agrees at 7 bases. The J call may be in error: the DNA end matches TRBJ2-7 better. There are 14 residues in the CDR3. The germline V gene encodes CDR1 MDHEN and CDR2 SYDVKM. The CDR3 loop reads CASSRGQATYEQYF. The CDR3 DNA is TGTGCCAGCAGCCGAGGACAGGCCACCTACGAGCAGTACTTC.

This clonotype was detected only a few times. The chain employs TRBV6-2 or TRBV6-3 and TRBJ2-7; TRBD1 matches at 9 bases. Trimming removed 5 bases from V and 3 bases from J; junction bases left unmatched: 14. CDR1 is MNHEY and CDR2 is SVGEGT in the germline V gene. The CDR3 runs 17 residues. The CDR3 protein is CASSKHPGTGQVYEQYF. The CDR3 DNA reads as TGTGCCAGCAGTAAACATCCCGGGACAGGGCAAGTCTACGAGCAGTACTTC.

This clonotype was counted a few times. With a much larger clone just one base away, this may be a read error. J is TRBJ1-5 and V is TRBV6-4; D remains unclear. This CDR3 is 15 amino acids long. Germline assignment: CDR1 MRHNA and CDR2 SNTAGT. CDR3 DNA sequence: TGTGCCAGCTCGTTAGATTATGGGAGCAAGCAGCCCCAGCATTTT. Protein: CASSLDYGSKQPQHF.

The genes are TRBV7-2 and TRBJ2-7, with 7 bases fitting TRBD2. The CDR3 contains 13 residues. V shed 6 bases, J shed 1 base, and the junction held 3 bases outside the gene matches. Germline values: CDR1 SGHTA, CDR2 FQGNSA. The CDR3 DNA sequence: TGTGCCAGCAGATGGGGGGGATCCTACGAGCAGTACTTC. This codes for CASRWGGSYEQYF.